This T cell receptor beta chain was captured by sequencing in a study of early T cells in non-severe SARS-CoV-2 infection. Trimming pared 5 bases from V and 5 bases from J, leaving 13 bases between. Germline-derived CDR1 and CDR2 are DFQATT and SNEGSKA (reference sequence). This CDR3 has 13 residues. This clonotype was observed a few times. TCRdb reprocessed the 5' RACE reads via MiXCR and lists one record per CDR3 protein. The sample lists 75,000 to 100,000 distinct CDR3 sequences; 16% were seen once. The sequence came from an adult who was a healthcare worker with PCR-confirmed SARS-CoV-2 infection or an uninfected control (not recorded which). The sequencing sample was made of whole blood. This sequence joins TRBV20-1 and TRBJ2-1; unclear D gene. Here the CDR3 DNA reads TGCAGTGCTCCCTCAGGTACCCACAATGAGCAGTTCTTC. Its protein product is CSAPSGTHNEQFF.